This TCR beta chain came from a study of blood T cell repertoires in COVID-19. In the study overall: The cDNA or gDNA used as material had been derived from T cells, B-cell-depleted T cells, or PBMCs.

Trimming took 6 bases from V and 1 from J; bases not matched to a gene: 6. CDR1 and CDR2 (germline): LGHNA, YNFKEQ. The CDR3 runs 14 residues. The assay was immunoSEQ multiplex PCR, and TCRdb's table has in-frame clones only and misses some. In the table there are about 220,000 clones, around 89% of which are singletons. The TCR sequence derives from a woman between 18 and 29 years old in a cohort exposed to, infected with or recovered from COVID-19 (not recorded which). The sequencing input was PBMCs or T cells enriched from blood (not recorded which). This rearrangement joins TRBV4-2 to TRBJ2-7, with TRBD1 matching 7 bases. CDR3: CASSSEGASYEQYF. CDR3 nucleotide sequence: TGTGCCAGCAGTTCCGAGGGGGCATCCTACGAGCAGTACTTC.